A selection of T cell receptor beta chains follows, all from one sample in a study of cytomegalovirus exposure and HLA in healthy donors. Clones were read by immunoSEQ multiplex PCR, and TCRdb kept only the in-frame ones, dropping some. The sample lists 100,000 to 120,000 clones, 65% to 80% occurring once. Source material: PBMCs. All receptors come from a man younger than 40 in good health and CMV-seropositive. CDR3s include the opening cysteine and the closing phenylalanine or tryptophan. The D gene is left open where the match is weak. Some rows have no size entry. The others give once, few or many, or a class for an expanded clone.

D	size	V	J	CDR3	DNA
.	.	TRBV5-1	TRBJ2-7	CASSFRGAVYEQYF	TGCGCCAGCAGCTTCCGGGGGGCAGTCTACGAGCAGTACTTC
.	few	TRBV30	TRBJ2-1	CACLPGLFGEQFF	TGTGCCTGCCTTCCGGGACTTTTCGGTGAGCAGTTCTTC
TRBD1	.	TRBV28	TRBJ1-4	CASSPGGTGSEKLFF	TGTGCCAGCAGTCCCGGGGGGACAGGGAGCGAAAAACTGTTTTTT
.	once	TRBV11-1	TRBJ1-2	CASSPGLPSHGYTF	TGTGCCAGCAGCCCGGGACTCCCTTCCCATGGCTACACCTTC
TRBD1	.	TRBV28	TRBJ2-2	CASSLIRGRGGELFF	TGTGCCAGCAGTTTAATCAGGGGGCGAGGCGGGGAGCTGTTTTTT
.	once	TRBV5-1	TRBJ2-1	CASSPTGVNNEQFF	TGCGCCAGCAGCCCGACGGGGGTAAACAATGAGCAGTTCTTC
.	.	TRBV19	TRBJ1-2	CASRLKVGAGGYTF	TGTGCCAGCCGGCTTAAGGTGGGGGCTGGAGGCTACACCTTC
.	.	TRBV5-1	TRBJ2-5	CASSSTPGYQETQYF	TGCGCCAGCAGTTCTACCCCGGGATACCAAGAGACCCAGTACTTC
.	few	TRBV5-4	TRBJ1-1	CASSFIGGNTEAFF	TGTGCCAGCAGCTTTATTGGCGGAAACACTGAAGCTTTCTTT
.	.	TRBV6-5	TRBJ2-7	CASRNKERAYEQYF	TGTGCCAGCAGAAATAAGGAGAGGGCATACGAGCAGTACTTC
TRBD1	once	TRBV7-2	TRBJ2-5	CASSLQGAWETQYF	TGTGCCAGCAGCCTACAGGGGGCATGGGAGACCCAGTACTTC
.	.	TRBV6-1	TRBJ2-7	CASSERGYEQYF	TGTGCCAGCAGTGAAAGGGGCTACGAGCAGTACTTC
TRBD1	.	TRBV2	TRBJ2-3	CATKDRGNTDTQYF	TGTGCCACCAAAGACAGGGGGAACACAGATACGCAGTATTTT
TRBD1	.	TRBV30	TRBJ2-7	CAWSTYGQGVSGQYF	TGTGCCTGGAGCACATATGGGCAGGGGGTGTCTGGGCAGTACTTC
.	.	TRBV2	TRBJ2-7	CASSVGLGSYEQYF	TGTGCCAGCAGTGTGGGACTGGGCTCCTACGAGCAGTACTTC
TRBD2	once	TRBV6-6	TRBJ2-2	CASSFWGLNTGELFF	TGTGCCAGCAGTTTTTGGGGACTAAACACCGGGGAGCTGTTTTTT
.	.	TRBV7-9	TRBJ2-1	CASSQNMDEQFF	TGTGCCAGCAGCCAGAATATGGATGAGCAGTTCTTC
TRBD1	.	TRBV10-2	TRBJ2-7	CASGSGGWYEQYF	TGCGCCAGCGGCTCAGGGGGCTGGTACGAGCAGTACTTC
TRBD2	.	TRBV2	TRBJ2-1	CASSYPGLEIHEQFF	TGTGCCAGCAGTTACCCGGGACTAGAAATCCACGAGCAGTTCTTC
TRBD2	.	TRBV11-1	TRBJ2-5	CASSLCRLAENQETQYF	TGTGCCAGCAGCCTCTGTCGACTAGCGGAAAATCAAGAGACCCAGTACTTC
.	.	TRBV30	TRBJ1-6	CAWSVSGRSSYNSPLHF	TGTGCCTGGAGTGTATCCGGCCGGAGCTCCTATAATTCACCCCTCCACTTT
.	.	TRBV19	TRBJ1-5	CASSIGITGFSNQPQHF	TGTGCCAGTAGTATAGGCATTACAGGGTTTAGCAATCAGCCCCAGCATTTT
.	.	TRBV5-4	TRBJ1-2	CASSLNQGNGYTF	TGTGCCAGCAGCTTGAACCAGGGGAACGGCTACACCTTC
TRBD2	few	TRBV9	TRBJ2-5	CASSTGTSGGAGETQYF	TGTGCCAGCAGCACTGGGACTAGCGGGGGGGCCGGTGAGACCCAGTACTTC
TRBD2	.	TRBV4-2	TRBJ2-1	CASSQELWTSAYNEQFF	TGTGCCAGCAGCCAAGAATTGTGGACTAGCGCCTACAATGAGCAGTTCTTC
.	once	TRBV5-1	TRBJ2-1	CASSSQGTANNEQFF	TGCGCCAGCAGCTCACAGGGTACGGCGAACAATGAGCAGTTCTTC
TRBD1	.	TRBV5-1	TRBJ2-7	CASSLGWGQGPYEQYF	TGCGCCAGCAGCTTGGGGTGGGGACAGGGACCCTACGAGCAGTACTTC
.	.	TRBV21-1	TRBJ2-3	CASSLTDTQYF	TGTGCCAGCAGTCTTACAGATACGCAGTATTTT
TRBD2	.	TRBV5-4	TRBJ2-1	CASSTRTSGNNEQFF	TGTGCCAGCAGCACCCGGACTAGCGGTAACAATGAGCAGTTCTTC
.	.	TRBV5-4	TRBJ1-1	CASSRGQWKFEAFF	TGTGCCAGCAGCCGCGGACAGTGGAAATTTGAAGCTTTCTTT
TRBD2	.	TRBV27	TRBJ2-1	CASSLSSGGANEQFF	TGTGCCAGCAGTTTATCAAGCGGGGGGGCCAATGAGCAGTTCTTC
TRBD2	.	TRBV11-3	TRBJ2-3	CASSSPGKRGDRTDTQYF	TGTGCCAGCAGCTCGCCTGGGAAGCGGGGGGACCGCACAGATACGCAGTATTTT
TRBD2	.	TRBV27	TRBJ2-5	CASSLYGGAGETQYF	TGTGCCAGCAGTTTATACGGGGGGGCCGGTGAGACCCAGTACTTC
TRBD1	.	TRBV19	TRBJ1-1	CASSGGQGANTEAFF	TGTGCCAGTAGTGGAGGACAGGGGGCTAACACTGAAGCTTTCTTT
.	.	TRBV11-2	TRBJ1-1	CASSLAPYTEAFF	TGTGCCAGCAGCTTAGCCCCTTACACTGAAGCTTTCTTT
.	.	TRBV4-1	TRBJ1-1	CASRGRTMNTEAFF	TGCGCCAGCAGGGGAAGGACTATGAACACTGAAGCTTTCTTT
TRBD1	once	TRBV19	TRBJ1-1	CASGGTGNTEAFF	TGTGCCAGCGGGGGGACAGGGAACACTGAAGCTTTCTTT
TRBD1	few	TRBV5-5	TRBJ2-6	CASRQRGEDRVPGANVLTF	TGTGCCAGCAGACAAAGGGGGGAGGACAGGGTTCCTGGGGCCAACGTCCTGACTTTC
.	once	TRBV2	TRBJ1-4	CASRSRSTNEKLFF	TGTGCCAGCCGGAGTAGGTCAACTAATGAAAAACTGTTTTTT
TRBD1	few	TRBV4-2	TRBJ1-5	CASSQEGTGGNSNQPQHF	TGTGCCAGCAGCCAAGAGGGGACAGGGGGTAATAGCAATCAGCCCCAGCATTTT
.	.	TRBV11-3	TRBJ1-2	CASSSYTYGYTF	TGTGCCAGCAGCTCGTACACCTATGGCTACACCTTC
TRBD2	.	TRBV25-1	TRBJ2-5	CASSRAGGEETQYF	TGTGCCAGCAGTAGAGCGGGGGGCGAGGAGACCCAGTACTTC
.	.	TRBV5-1	TRBJ1-1	CASSSTAHTEAFF	TGCGCCAGCAGCTCGACAGCCCACACTGAAGCTTTCTTT
.	.	TRBV9	TRBJ2-2	CASSVIYGGELFF	TGTGCCAGCAGCGTAATCTATGGCGGGGAGCTGTTTTTT
.	.	TRBV5-4	TRBJ1-4	CASSPNHRATNEKLFF	TGCGCCAGCAGCCCTAATCACAGGGCAACTAATGAAAAACTGTTTTTT
TRBD1	.	TRBV18	TRBJ2-6	CASSPGQERSGANVLTF	TGTGCCAGCTCACCTGGACAGGAGCGCTCTGGGGCCAACGTCCTGACTTTC
TRBD2	.	TRBV4-1	TRBJ2-5	CASSQESAAAGGQETQYF	TGCGCCAGCAGCCAAGAGTCGGCGGCAGCGGGGGGGCAAGAGACCCAGTACTTC
.	few	TRBV7-2	TRBJ1-1	CASSLDLGDTEAFF	TGTGCCAGCAGCTTAGACCTAGGGGACACTGAAGCTTTCTTT
TRBD2	few	TRBV28	TRBJ2-1	CASRAGGGHEQFF	TGTGCCAGCAGAGCGGGGGGAGGCCATGAGCAGTTCTTC
TRBD1	.	TRBV4-1	TRBJ2-5	CASSPTGARETQYF	TGCGCCAGCAGCCCCACAGGGGCTCGGGAGACCCAGTACTTC
TRBD1	once	TRBV25-1	TRBJ2-3	CASISRDRGQDTQYF	TGTGCCAGCATCTCCCGGGACAGGGGGCAAGATACGCAGTATTTT